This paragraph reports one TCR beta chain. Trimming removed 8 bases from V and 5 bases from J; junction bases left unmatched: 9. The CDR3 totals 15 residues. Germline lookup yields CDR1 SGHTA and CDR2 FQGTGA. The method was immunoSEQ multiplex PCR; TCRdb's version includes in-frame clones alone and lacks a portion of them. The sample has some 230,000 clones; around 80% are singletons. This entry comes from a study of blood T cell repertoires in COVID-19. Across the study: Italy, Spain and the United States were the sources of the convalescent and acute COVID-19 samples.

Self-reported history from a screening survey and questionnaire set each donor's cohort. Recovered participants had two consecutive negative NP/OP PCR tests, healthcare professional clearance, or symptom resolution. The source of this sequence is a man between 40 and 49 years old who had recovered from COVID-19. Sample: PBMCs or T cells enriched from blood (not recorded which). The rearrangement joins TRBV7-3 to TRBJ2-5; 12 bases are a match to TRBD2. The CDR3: CASSRTSGGTETQYF. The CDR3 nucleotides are TGTGCCAGCTCTCGAACTAGCGGGGGGACCGAGACCCAGTACTTC.